This T cell receptor beta chain derives from a study of beta chain features in type 1 diabetes. Turning to the study itself: Across every sample, 107,917,701 sorted cells were examined in total. Study-level results: Significant though moderate, a shortening of TCRB CDR3s appeared in all four CD4+ subsets of Type 1 diabetes patients. There was a possibility that cDNA sequencing over-represented cells with high TCR expression.

This CDR3 has 11 residues. The germline gives CDR1 WNHNN, CDR2 SYGVQD (reference sequence). V lost 7 bases and J 2 bases, leaving 6 bases between the germline ends. All of the isolated RNA was reverse transcribed, so expressed TCRB transcripts were sequenced. Only in-frame clones appear in the TCRdb table, and some are missing; sequencing was by immunoSEQ multiplex PCR. The table lists 300,000 to 450,000 clones, 9.5% to 10% of them singletons. CD4+ naive, central memory, regulatory and stem cell-like memory cells were sorted via CD45RO/CCR7/CD25/CD127/CD95/CD27. As concerns this clone: Its specificity is unknown.

The sample taken for sequencing was central memory CD4+ T cells from blood. The clonotype comes from a man in his thirties or forties with type 1 diabetes. This chain uses TRBV10-1 with TRBJ2-7, with no clear D. This CDR3 is CASNRTYEQYF. CDR3 coding DNA: TGCGCCAGCAATCGGACCTACGAGCAGTACTTC.